A selection of T cell receptor beta chains follows, all from one sample in a study of blood T cell repertoires in COVID-19. Sequencing used immunoSEQ multiplex PCR; TCRdb keeps in-frame clones, though not all of them. Here the sample spans 100,000 to 150,000 clones, 85% to 90% being singletons. The source material was peripheral blood. The source is a human donor in a cohort sampled during active COVID-19. CDR3s include the opening cysteine and the closing phenylalanine or tryptophan.

CDR3,V,J
CATSGTRGVYEQYF,TRBV15,TRBJ2-7
CASSLNQHDRLLNSPLHF,TRBV4-1,TRBJ1-6
CSVGANTEAFF,TRBV20-1,TRBJ1-1
CASSPSLNTEAFF,TRBV5-1,TRBJ1-1
CASSLGNLQGNSEAFF,TRBV5-1,TRBJ1-1
CASSVSSGGSYNEQFF,TRBV9,TRBJ2-1
CASSQVAQGRSSYEQYF,TRBV4-1,TRBJ2-7
CASSLGQGVRETQYF,TRBV5-6,TRBJ2-5
CASSSFVTAHYNEQFF,TRBV11-3,TRBJ2-1
CSGTPATSGRVGEQFF,TRBV29-1,TRBJ2-1
CASSLSTGTRPETQYF,TRBV11-3,TRBJ2-5